This entry lists 25 T cell receptor beta chains sequenced from one sample in a study of blood T cell repertoires in COVID-19. The table came from immunoSEQ multiplex PCR; TCRdb's copy has only in-frame clones and leaves some out. The sample holds roughly 100,000 clones, 85% to 90% seen once. Sequencing was carried out using peripheral blood. The receptors were gathered from a woman of 80 years or more with active COVID-19.

With respect to this clone: Sequence at one end of the junction differs from germline and may be a read error. The rearrangement links TRBV5-1 to TRBJ2-2, with 7 bases lining up with TRBD2. The CDR3 totals 16 residues. Germline CDR1 and CDR2: SGHRS and YFSETQ. The CDR3 coding sequence is TGCGCCAGCAGCTTGGAGTCTAGCGGAAACAGCGGGGAGCTGTTTTTT. This sequence encodes CASSLESSGNSGELFF.

This chain links TRBV5-4 with TRBJ1-2; D ambiguous. Per the germline V gene, CDR1 is SGHNT and CDR2 is YYREEE (reference sequence). Between the trimmed V and J ends, which lost 0 bases and 4 bases, there was a span of 4 bases. The CDR3 spans 12 residues. This chain's CDR3 is CASSLDRYGYTF. CDR3 bases: TGTGCCAGCAGCTTGGATCGCTATGGCTACACCTTC.

This clone is a singleton in its sample. The chain couples TRBV5-1 to TRBJ2-1, with TRBD2 identical over 10 bases. J was trimmed by 4 bases and V by 4 bases; bases with no gene match: 5. Germline CDR1 is SGHRS and CDR2 is YFSETQ. The length of the CDR3 is 15 residues. CDR3 in DNA: TGCGCCAGCAGCGAAGGGACTAGCGCGTACAATGAGCAGTTCTTC. Its protein is CASSEGTSAYNEQFF.

The genes are TRBV7-2 and TRBJ2-1; 8 bases match TRBD1. V dropped 5 bases and J dropped 3; count of bases not matched to a gene: 6. CDR1 SGHTA and CDR2 FQGNSA come from the germline V gene. The CDR3 contains 15 residues. The CDR3 sequence: CASSQTGANYNEQFF. The CDR3 DNA follows: TGTGCCAGCAGCCAGACAGGGGCCAACTACAATGAGCAGTTCTTC.

The CDR3 region has the DNA TGTGCCAGTAGTATCGGGACTAGCGGTGGGAATGAGCAGTTCTTC. Translation gives CASSIGTSGGNEQFF. The rearrangement joins TRBV19 to TRBJ2-1; 11 nucleotides agree with TRBD2. Trimming removed 3 bases from V and 7 bases from J; junction bases left unmatched: 5. This CDR3 comprises 15 residues. CDR1 is LNHDA, CDR2 SQIVND, per germline (reference sequence).

The table lists this clone with a few counts. V is TRBV29-1 and J is TRBJ1-5; D may be TRBD1 (6 bases). Looked up from germline, CDR1 is SQVTM and CDR2 is ANQGSEA. V was clipped by 4 bases and J by 0 bases, with 10 bases between them. The CDR3 consists of 14 residues. In nucleotides, the CDR3 is TGCAGCGTTGCGCAGGGGAATAGCAATCAGCCCCAGCATTTT. The encoded protein is CSVAQGNSNQPQHF.

The chain joins TRBV25-1 to TRBJ2-3, with 11 bases matching TRBD1. The CDR3 totals 15 residues. With 5 bases clipped from V and 0 bases from J, the junction kept 1 base outside the gene matches. Germline values: CDR1 MGHDK, CDR2 SYGVNS. Here the CDR3 reads CASSRTGGSTDTQYF. The CDR3 nucleotides are TGTGCCAGCAGTAGGACAGGGGGCAGCACAGATACGCAGTATTTT.

This clone was seen only once. The J gene is TRBJ2-3, the V gene TRBV24-1, with a tentative D call TRBD2 (6 bases). This CDR3 contains 15 residues. V lost 5 bases to trimming and J lost 0 bases, with 11 bases between them. In germline, CDR1 is KGHDR, CDR2 SFDVKD. The CDR3 DNA reads as TGTGCCACCAGTGTGGCAGGGACTAGCACAGATACGCAGTATTTT. It specifies CATSVAGTSTDTQYF.

The chain uses TRBV5-1 and TRBJ2-7, with 7 bases lining up with TRBD1. Germline assignment: CDR1 SGHRS and CDR2 YFSETQ. Germline trimming cut 4 bases from V and 4 bases from J; bases unmatched to any gene: 14. The CDR3 is made up of 16 amino acids. Here the CDR3 DNA reads TGCGCCAGCAGCCCTTCCACCGACAGGGCCCGATACGAGCAGTACTTC. Its protein product is CASSPSTDRARYEQYF. The variable domain in full, with the rest retrieved from reference TRBV5-1 and TRBJ2-7, is KAGVTQTPRYLIKTRGQQVTLSCSPISGHRSVSWYQQTPGQGLQFLFEYFSETQRNKGNFPGRFSGRQFSNSRSEMNVSTLELGDSALYLCASSPSTDRARYEQYFGPGTRLTVT.

V usage is TRBV28 and J usage is TRBJ2-7; D uncertain. Trimming stripped 5 bases from V and 6 bases from J, with 11 bases between. Germline V CDR1 and CDR2: MDHEN, SYDVKM. CDR3 length equals 12 residues. The CDR3 DNA reads TGTGCCAGCAGTCTCCCTACTACCGAGCAGTACTTC. The encoded protein is CASSLPTTEQYF. Supplemented by reference TRBV28 and TRBJ2-7, the full variable domain reads DVKVTQSSRYLVKRTGEKVFLECVQDMDHENMFWYRQDPGLGLRLIYFSYDVKMKEKGDIPEGYSVSREKKERFSLILESASTNQTSMYLCASSLPTTEQYFGPGTRLTVT.

This clone was observed a handful of times. The chain employs TRBV5-1 and TRBJ1-2; perhaps TRBD1 as D (6 bases). The CDR3 covers 13 residues. The V gene lost 5 bases and the J gene lost 4 bases, with 12 bases spanning the gap. Germline assignment: CDR1 SGHRS and CDR2 YFSETQ. CDR3 sequence reads: CASRFQGSYGYTF. CDR3 nucleotide sequence: TGCGCCAGCAGATTCCAGGGGTCCTATGGCTACACCTTC.

CDR3 sequence: CASSQDWQDTQYF. The CDR3 DNA is TGCGCCAGCAGCCAAGATTGGCAAGATACGCAGTATTTT. The rearrangement links TRBV4-1 to TRBJ2-3; D uncertain. This CDR3 has 13 amino acids. CDR1 and CDR2 (germline): MGHRA, YSYEKL. With 0 bases removed from V and 5 bases from J, the gap between germline ends came to 6 bases.

In its sample, this clone was seen many times. This chain links TRBV24-1 with TRBJ2-1; D is possibly TRBD2 (6 bases). The CDR3 covers 15 residues. Germline V gene sequence: CDR1 KGHDR, CDR2 SFDVKD. Trimming removed 3 bases from V and 7 bases from J, with 15 bases in between. The CDR3 region is CATSDRGLPRNEQFF. Written as DNA, the CDR3 is TGTGCCACCAGTGATAGGGGACTCCCTCGTAATGAGCAGTTCTTC.

J is TRBJ2-1 and V is TRBV30; possibly TRBD2 for D (5 bases). V was clipped by 4 bases and J by 3 bases, with 19 bases between them. The V gene's germline CDR1 is GTSNPN and CDR2 SVGIG (reference sequence). CDR3 length: 16 residues. The CDR3 DNA reads as TGTGCCTGGATGGGAGTGGCTAGCCGTTTCTACAATGAGCAGTTCTTC. Translating it yields CAWMGVASRFYNEQFF.

The chain couples TRBV6-5 to TRBJ1-3; D call uncertain. This CDR3 has 13 amino acids. Trimming took off 7 bases at V and 0 bases at J, with 7 bases between the two ends. CDR1 is MNHEY, CDR2 SVGAGI, per germline. The CDR3 protein is CASTGISGNTIYF. The CDR3, as DNA: TGTGCCAGCACCGGGATCTCTGGAAACACCATATATTTT.

The chain uses TRBV10-1 and TRBJ2-3, with D possibly TRBD1 on 5 matching bases. The CDR3 sequence is 13 residues long. The germline CDR1 and CDR2 sequences are WNHNN and SYGVQD (reference sequence). The V gene lost 5 bases and the J gene lost 1 base, with 7 bases spanning the gap. The CDR3 nucleotides read TGCGCCAGCAGTAAGACAGGCACAGATACGCAGTATTTT. Amino acids: CASSKTGTDTQYF.

The chain carries TRBV2 and TRBJ1-2, with D uncertain. CDR1 is SNHLY and CDR2 is FYNNEI in the germline V gene. CDR3 length equals 13 residues. Trimming took 3 bases from V and 4 from J, leaving 9 bases between them. The CDR3 loop is CASSDQVLYGYTF. CDR3 sequence (DNA): TGTGCCAGCAGTGATCAGGTTCTCTATGGCTACACCTTC.

The V gene is TRBV5-1, the J gene TRBJ2-3; D call uncertain. Germline V gene data show CDR1 as SGHRS and CDR2 as YFSETQ. Trimming removed 4 bases at V and 0 bases at J, with 6 bases between. CDR3 length: 13 residues. CDR3 sequence: CASSARSTDTQYF. Written as DNA, the CDR3 is TGCGCCAGCAGCGCCAGGAGCACAGATACGCAGTATTTT.

The gene calls are TRBV7-3 and TRBJ2-3; no definite D call. Germline V gene lookup returns CDR1 SGHTA and CDR2 FQGTGA. The CDR3 extends over 15 amino acids. V was trimmed by 5 bases and J by 2 bases, leaving 14 bases between them. Here the CDR3 DNA reads TGTGCCAGCAGCCCGACTCCCTTAGCCACAGATACGCAGTATTTT. Its translation is CASSPTPLATDTQYF.

The genes are TRBV6-2 or TRBV6-3 and TRBJ2-3; a possible D gene is TRBD2 (7 bases). The CDR3 covers 15 residues. V lost 5 bases to trimming and J lost 2 bases, with 14 bases between them. From germline, CDR1 is MNHEY and CDR2 SVGEGT. Written as DNA, the CDR3 is TGTGCCAGCAGTCCCGGGGGGCGCCCCACAGATACGCAGTATTTT. Amino acid sequence: CASSPGGRPTDTQYF.

This CDR3 is CASSYGQGSTGELFF. CDR3 DNA sequence: TGCGCCAGCAGCTACGGACAGGGGAGCACCGGGGAGCTGTTTTTT. J is TRBJ2-2 and V is TRBV5-1, with 9 bases aligning to TRBD1. The CDR3 has 15 amino acids. Looked up from germline, CDR1 is SGHRS and CDR2 is YFSETQ. Trimming took 3 bases from V and 4 from J; bases not matched to a gene: 4.

The rearrangement links TRBV7-2 to TRBJ2-1; perhaps TRBD1 as D (5 bases). Germline CDR1 SGHTA, CDR2 FQGNSA. The CDR3 runs 13 residues. V was trimmed by 5 bases and J by 10 bases, leaving 15 bases between them. CDR3 loop: CASSRERGWEQFF. The DNA for the CDR3 is TGTGCCAGCAGCCGAGAAAGGGGATGGGAGCAGTTCTTC.

This chain uses TRBV5-1 with TRBJ1-3, with 8 nucleotides matching TRBD1. There are 14 residues in the CDR3. Germline V gives CDR1 SGHRS, CDR2 YFSETQ. The junction had 5 bases not matched to a gene; V was cut back by 5 bases and J by 4 bases. The CDR3 protein is CASSLQGGGNTIYF. The DNA of the CDR3 is TGCGCCAGCAGTTTACAGGGGGGCGGAAACACCATATATTTT. Looking up the rest from reference TRBV5-1 and TRBJ1-3 gives the full variable domain: KAGVTQTPRYLIKTRGQQVTLSCSPISGHRSVSWYQQTPGQGLQFLFEYFSETQRNKGNFPGRFSGRQFSNSRSEMNVSTLELGDSALYLCASSLQGGGNTIYFGEGSWLTVV.

This clone was seen more than once but under ten times. The rearrangement joins TRBV4-3 to TRBJ2-7, with 11 bases aligning to TRBD2. This CDR3 comprises 16 residues. Trimming cost V 1 base and J 6 bases; bases outside gene matches: 8. The germline CDR1 and CDR2 sequences are LGHNA and YSLEER. The CDR3 protein is CASSQALSGRAAEQYF. Here the CDR3 DNA reads TGCGCCAGCAGCCAAGCCCTTAGCGGGAGGGCCGCCGAGCAGTACTTC.

On this clone: Distinct nucleotide sequences in the sample also encode this CDR3. This chain connects TRBV11-1 to TRBJ2-1; TRBD2 agrees at 14 bases. This CDR3 comprises 16 residues. CDR1 and CDR2 from the germline V gene are SGHAT and FQDESV (reference sequence). V lost 4 bases to trimming and J lost 9 bases; unmatched junction nucleotides: 8. The chain's CDR3 is CASSSPGLAGVGEQFF. CDR3 in DNA: TGTGCCAGCAGCTCCCCGGGACTAGCGGGAGTCGGTGAGCAGTTCTTC. Drawing the rest from reference TRBV11-1 and TRBJ2-1, the complete variable domain is EAEVAQSPRYKITEKSQAVAFWCDPISGHATLYWYRQILGQGPELLVQFQDESVVDDSQLPKDRFSAERLKGVDSTLKIQPAELGDSAMYLCASSSPGLAGVGEQFFGPGTRLTVL.